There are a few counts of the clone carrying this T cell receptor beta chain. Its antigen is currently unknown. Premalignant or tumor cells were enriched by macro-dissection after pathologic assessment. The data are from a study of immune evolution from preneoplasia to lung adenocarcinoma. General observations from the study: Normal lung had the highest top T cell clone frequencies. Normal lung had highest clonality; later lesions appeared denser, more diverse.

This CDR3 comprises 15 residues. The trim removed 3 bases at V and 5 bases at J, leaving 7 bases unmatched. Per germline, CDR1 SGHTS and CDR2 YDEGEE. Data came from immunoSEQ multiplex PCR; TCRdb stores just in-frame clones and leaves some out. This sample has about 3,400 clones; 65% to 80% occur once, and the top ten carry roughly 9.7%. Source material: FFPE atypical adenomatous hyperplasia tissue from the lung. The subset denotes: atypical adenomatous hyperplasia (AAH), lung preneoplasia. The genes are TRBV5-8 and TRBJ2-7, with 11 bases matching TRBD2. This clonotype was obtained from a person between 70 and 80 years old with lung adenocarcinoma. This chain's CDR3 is CASSSPIAGGDEQYF. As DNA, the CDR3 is TGTGCCAGCAGCTCCCCAATAGCGGGAGGGGACGAGCAGTACTTC.